These 32 T cell receptor beta chains were sequenced from one sample in a study of post-analysis software for immune sequencing data. No antigen is known for these receptors. Study observations and caveats: The study found TRBV5-6, TRBV5-1 and TRBV20-1 among five or six TRBV segments more frequent in patients than controls.

Carried by the TCR beta cDNA libraries were unique molecular identifiers. From the PCR reads, TCRdb called clonotypes with MiXCR, one entry per CDR3 protein. The table shows 700,000 to 900,000 distinct CDR3 sequences, with around 46% occurring only once. The sample consisted of blood. Every receptor here comes from a girl aged 10-17 years with multiple sclerosis.

This clonotype was seen at least ten times. CDR3: CSTTQGGGSYSTDTQYF. CDR3 in DNA: TGCAGTACTACCCAGGGGGGCGGGAGCTATAGCACAGATACGCAGTATTTT. J is TRBJ2-3 and V is TRBV20-1, with D possibly being TRBD1 or TRBD2 (7 bases each). The CDR3 has 17 amino acids. Germline lookup yields CDR1 DFQATT and CDR2 SNEGSKA (reference sequence). The germline V and J ends were trimmed by 8 bases and 0 bases, with 24 bases remaining between them.

The gene calls are TRBV20-1 and TRBJ2-3; D unresolved. The CDR3 consists of 10 residues. Trimming took off 7 bases at V and 5 bases at J, with 7 bases between the two ends. From germline, CDR1 is DFQATT and CDR2 SNEGSKA (reference sequence). CDR3 nucleotides: TGCAGTGTGGAACTAGATACGCAGTATTTT. It is translated as CSVELDTQYF.

The chain joins TRBV6-5 to TRBJ1-6; D may be TRBD1 (6 bases). V lost 2 bases and J 1 base, leaving 9 bases between the germline ends. From germline, CDR1 is MNHEY and CDR2 SVGAGI. The CDR3 runs 16 residues. Written as DNA, the CDR3 is TGTGCCAGCAGTTACGGGGGGACATCCTATAATTCACCCCTCCACTTT. Translating it yields CASSYGGTSYNSPLHF.

The chain carries TRBV18 and TRBJ2-2; 8 bases align to TRBD2. Unmatched junction bases numbered 6, after V lost 1 base and J lost 5 bases. The CDR3 loop spans 16 amino acids. Germline V gene sequence: CDR1 KGHSH, CDR2 LQKENI. CDR3 DNA: TGTGCCAGCTCACCACTACTAGCGGCCGGGACCGGGGAGCTGTTTTTT. Translation gives CASSPLLAAGTGELFF.

The genes are TRBV20-1 and TRBJ2-1; 10 bases match TRBD2. The junction had 9 bases not matched to a gene; V was cut back by 6 bases and J by 7 bases. There are 14 residues in the CDR3. Germline-derived CDR1 and CDR2 are DFQATT and SNEGSKA (reference sequence). CDR3 bases: TGCAGTGCCCGTAGCGGGAGGCGAAATAATGAGCAGTTCTTC. It encodes CSARSGRRNNEQFF.

This rearrangement joins TRBV29-1 to TRBJ2-5; TRBD2 matches at 8 bases. Germline V CDR1 and CDR2: SQVTM, ANQGSEA. The CDR3 covers 16 residues. V shed 7 bases and J 4 bases; nucleotides not matched to a gene: 17. CDR3 sequence: CSADQGAGVTAETQYF. The CDR3, as DNA: TGCAGCGCCGATCAGGGAGCGGGAGTGACAGCAGAGACCCAGTACTTC.

This clonotype was counted between two and nine times. The chain is built from TRBV29-1 and TRBJ2-7; tentative D call: TRBD2 (5 bases). This CDR3 contains 14 residues. Trimming pared 6 bases from V and 7 bases from J, leaving 22 bases between. The germline V gene has CDR1 SQVTM and CDR2 ANQGSEA. CDR3 sequence: CSVRPGGYFGEQYF. CDR3 nucleotide sequence: TGCAGCGTCCGCCCCGGAGGTTACTTTGGAGAGCAGTACTTC.

Only a few counts were recorded for this clonotype. V usage is TRBV12-3 or TRBV12-4 and J usage is TRBJ1-2; D may be TRBD1 (5 bases). This CDR3 comprises 15 residues. V was clipped by 3 bases and J by 8 bases, with 19 bases between them. This CDR3 is CASSFRGGYGSGYTF. The CDR3 nucleotides are TGTGCCAGCAGTTTCCGGGGGGGATATGGGTCCGGCTACACCTTC.

V usage is TRBV7-2 and J usage is TRBJ2-4; 7 positions match TRBD2. The tail of the sequence fits TRBJ2-7 better, so the J call may be wrong. Germline CDR1 is SGHTA and CDR2 is FQGNSA. This CDR3 region has 14 residues. CDR3 residues: CASSLVPGGYEQYF. CDR3 nucleotides: TGTGCCAGCAGCTTAGTTCCGGGAGGCTACGAGCAGTACTTC.

For this clonotype: The junction and the germline gene differ at one end; a read error may be behind it. This chain connects TRBV11-1 to TRBJ2-1, with D unresolved. The end of the DNA fits TRBJ2-7 better, so the J call may be wrong. CDR3 length equals 16 residues. Germline V gene lookup returns CDR1 SGHAT and CDR2 FQDESV (reference sequence). CDR3 sequence reads: CASSLSRVNPYNEQYF. CDR3 DNA: TGCGCCAGCAGCTTAAGCCGCGTCAACCCCTACAATGAGCAGTACTTC.

This clonotype has just a few counts. The rearrangement links TRBV29-1 to TRBJ2-7, with a tentative D call TRBD1 (6 bases). This CDR3 spans 14 amino acids. Germline lookup yields CDR1 SQVTM and CDR2 ANQGSEA. With 7 bases removed from V and 2 bases from J, the gap between germline ends came to 18 bases. CDR3 coding DNA: TGCAGCGGCCTCCGGGACACAAACCCCTACGAGCAGTACTTC. It is translated as CSGLRDTNPYEQYF.

The J gene is TRBJ1-1, the V gene TRBV9, with TRBD1 matching over 9 bases. Germline values: CDR1 SGDLS, CDR2 YYNGEE. The CDR3 length is 17 residues. The trim removed 4 bases at V and 1 base at J, leaving 11 bases unmatched. CDR3 in DNA: TGTGCCAGCAGCCCGCGCCCGGGACAGGGCCCGAACACTGAAGCTTTCTTT. Translating gives CASSPRPGQGPNTEAFF.

This clonotype was detected a few times. The V call is TRBV20-1, the J call TRBJ1-2, with 10 bases aligning to TRBD1. The V segment lost 4 bases and the J segment 8 bases; nucleotides outside the gene matches: 10. The CDR3 runs to 14 residues. Germline CDR1 is DFQATT and CDR2 is SNEGSKA (reference sequence). DNA of the CDR3: TGCAGTGCTAACCCCGGGACAGGGGTGAACGGCTACACCTTC. Its protein is CSANPGTGVNGYTF.

This clonotype was found many times. V is TRBV27 and J is TRBJ2-3; possibly TRBD2 for D (5 bases). This CDR3 region has 15 residues. Trimming stripped 6 bases from V and 2 bases from J, with 15 bases between. Germline V CDR1 and CDR2: MNHEY, SMNVEV (reference sequence). CDR3 region: CASRRRPGTTDTQYF. CDR3 nucleotides: TGTGCCAGCAGACGGAGGCCGGGAACCACAGATACGCAGTATTTT.

This clonotype was seen only a few times. The genes are TRBV6-2 or TRBV6-3 and TRBJ2-5, with D tentatively TRBD2 (6 bases). The assigned J gene may be wrong: the sequence end matches TRBJ2-7 better. CDR1 and CDR2 (germline): MNHEY, SVGEGT. This CDR3 comprises 15 residues. CDR3 region: CASSPGLPISYEQYF. For the CDR3, the DNA is TGTGCCAGCAGTCCGGGACTCCCTATAAGCTACGAGCAGTACTTC.

This clonotype was counted between two and nine times. The chain joins TRBV12-3 or TRBV12-4 to TRBJ1-2; 7 bases are shared with TRBD1. V trimming: 1 base; J trimming: 2 bases; junction bases outside the gene matches: 1. The CDR3 spans 14 residues. This chain's CDR3 is CASSLVQGNYGYTF. CDR3 nucleotides: TGTGCCAGCAGTTTAGTACAGGGGAACTATGGCTACACCTTC.

The J gene is TRBJ2-1, the V gene TRBV29-1, with 14 bases matching TRBD2. Germline V CDR1 and CDR2: SQVTM, ANQGSEA. Unmatched junction bases numbered 7, after V lost 6 bases and J lost 9 bases. This CDR3 comprises 14 residues. As DNA, the CDR3 is TGCAGCGTGCCGGGGACTAGCGGGAGCGGTGAGCAGTTCTTC. It is translated as CSVPGTSGSGEQFF.

V usage is TRBV5-8 and J usage is TRBJ2-1; D not resolved. Germline lookup yields CDR1 SGHTS and CDR2 YDEGEE. With 4 bases removed from V and 4 bases from J, the gap between germline ends came to 9 bases. The CDR3 is made up of 13 amino acids. The CDR3 sequence: CASSADGYNEQFF. In nucleotides, the CDR3 is TGTGCCAGCAGCGCGGACGGATACAATGAGCAGTTCTTC. Full variable domain (outside the CDR3, taken from reference TRBV5-8 and TRBJ2-1): EAGVTQSPTHLIKTRGQQATLRCSPISGHTSVYWYQQALGLGLQFLLWYDEGEERNRGNFPPRFSGRQFPNYSSELNVNALELEDSALYLCASSADGYNEQFFGPGTRLTVL.

The genes are TRBV7-2 and TRBJ1-2; tentative D call: TRBD1 (5 bases). The CDR3 spans 14 residues. CDR1 SGHTA and CDR2 FQGNSA come from the germline V gene. Trimming took off 5 bases at V and 4 bases at J, with 14 bases between the two ends. CDR3 protein: CASSPRAGPYGYTF. The CDR3 DNA reads TGTGCCAGCAGCCCTAGGGCAGGGCCCTATGGCTACACCTTC.

This chain links TRBV5-5 with TRBJ1-1; TRBD1 agrees at 8 bases. Germline-derived CDR1 and CDR2 are SGHKS and YYEKEE (reference sequence). J was trimmed by 7 bases and V by 3 bases; bases with no gene match: 5. The CDR3 consists of 13 residues. The CDR3 DNA is TGTGCCAGCAGCTCTGACAGGGGAGGTGAAGCTTTCTTT. Translated: CASSSDRGGEAFF.

Points on this clonotype: With a much larger clone just one base away, this may be a read error. The CDR3 DNA follows: TGTGCCAGCAGCGTAGCTCCTACAGGGGCTTACAATGGGCAGTTCTTC. Its protein is CASSVAPTGAYNGQFF. The rearrangement links TRBV9 to TRBJ2-1; 7 nucleotides match TRBD1. This CDR3 is 16 amino acids long. CDR1 SGDLS and CDR2 YYNGEE come from the germline V gene.

This clonotype has just a few counts. The gene calls are TRBV5-1 and TRBJ2-4; D perhaps matches TRBD1 (6 bases). The CDR3 loop spans 17 amino acids. The germline V and J ends were trimmed by 0 bases and 1 base, with 14 bases remaining between them. Germline CDR1 SGHRS, CDR2 YFSETQ. CDR3 sequence reads: CASSLDRALGAKNIQYF. CDR3 in DNA: TGCGCCAGCAGCTTGGACAGGGCCCTAGGGGCCAAAAACATTCAGTACTTC.

The chain has TRBV10-1 and TRBJ2-1; possibly TRBD1 or TRBD2 for D (6 bases each). V was pared by 7 bases and J by 10 bases, with 23 bases between. The CDR3 is 15 residues long. Germline V gene sequence: CDR1 WNHNN, CDR2 SYGVQD (reference sequence). CDR3 sequence (DNA): TGCGCCAGCAACCCCGTAGGGGGACTTGCCTACGAGCAGTTCTTC. It specifies CASNPVGGLAYEQFF.

This clonotype showed up just a few times. The rearrangement uses TRBV7-9 and TRBJ1-2; possible D gene TRBD1, 6 bases. V was cut by 3 bases and J by 6 bases, with 17 bases left in between. Germline-derived CDR1 and CDR2 are SEHNR and FQNEAQ (reference sequence). This CDR3 is 15 amino acids long. This chain's CDR3 is CASSLGAATVNGYTF. Written as DNA, the CDR3 is TGTGCCAGCAGCTTGGGGGCCGCGACAGTGAATGGCTACACCTTC.

This clonotype has just a few counts. The DNA of the CDR3 is TGCAGTGCTAGTAGTGGAGACAGTCTGAATGAGCAGTTCTTC. This translates into CSASSGDSLNEQFF. This sequence joins TRBV20-1 and TRBJ2-1; TRBD1 might be the D (5 bases). Germline V gene sequence: CDR1 DFQATT, CDR2 SNEGSKA (reference sequence). Trimming took 3 bases from V and 7 from J, leaving 16 bases between them. The CDR3 runs 14 residues.

The rearrangement joins TRBV29-1 to TRBJ2-3, with 8 positions matching TRBD2. The CDR3 covers 13 residues. With 4 bases clipped from V and 4 bases from J, the junction kept 4 bases outside the gene matches. Germline CDR1 SQVTM, CDR2 ANQGSEA. The CDR3 region has the DNA TGCAGCGTTGCCCCAGCGGGAGCAGATACGCAGTATTTT. It is translated as CSVAPAGADTQYF.

The chain joins TRBV5-1 to TRBJ1-1; D is perhaps TRBD1 (5 bases). The CDR3 is 15 residues long. Trimming pared 4 bases from V and 2 bases from J, leaving 15 bases between. Germline CDR1 and CDR2: SGHRS and YFSETQ. CDR3 nucleotide sequence: TGCGCCAGCAGCCCCCGGGACGGATATAACACTGAAGCTTTCTTT. Translated: CASSPRDGYNTEAFF. Supplemented by reference TRBV5-1 and TRBJ1-1, the full variable domain reads KAGVTQTPRYLIKTRGQQVTLSCSPISGHRSVSWYQQTPGQGLQFLFEYFSETQRNKGNFPGRFSGRQFSNSRSEMNVSTLELGDSALYLCASSPRDGYNTEAFFGQGTRLTVV.

This clonotype has at least ten counts. CDR3: CASSDRHGSSYNEQFF. The DNA for the CDR3 is TGTGCCAGCAGTGACCGTCACGGTAGCTCCTACAATGAGCAGTTCTTC. This chain joins TRBV6-4 and TRBJ2-1; D is ambiguous. V shed 2 bases and J shed 0 bases, with 11 bases lying between them. The CDR3 is 16 residues long. Per germline, CDR1 MRHNA and CDR2 SNTAGT.

This clonotype was recorded a few times. J is TRBJ2-3 and V is TRBV5-1; possible D gene TRBD1, 5 bases. Trimming pared 0 bases from V and 4 bases from J, leaving 9 bases between. Germline CDR1 reads SGHRS; CDR2 reads YFSETQ. CDR3 length: 14 residues. CDR3 residues: CASSLELGADTQYF. In DNA form, the CDR3 reads TGCGCCAGCAGCTTGGAGCTAGGGGCAGATACGCAGTATTTT.

V gene TRBV27 combines with J gene TRBJ2-7; 12 nucleotides line up with TRBD2. After removal of 2 bases from V and 4 bases from J, the junction contained 6 bases not matched to a gene. This CDR3 spans 16 amino acids. Germline assignment: CDR1 MNHEY and CDR2 SMNVEV (reference sequence). As DNA, the CDR3 is TGTGCCAGCAGTTTAGATGGACTAGCGGGAACGTACGAGCAGTACTTC. Amino acid sequence: CASSLDGLAGTYEQYF.

In this sample, this clonotype turned up a few times. This chain uses TRBV2 with TRBJ2-1; the D call may be TRBD1 or TRBD2 (5 bases each). The CDR3 has 13 residues. The germline gives CDR1 SNHLY, CDR2 FYNNEI. With 3 bases removed from V and 6 bases from J, the gap between germline ends came to 9 bases. The CDR3 sequence is CASSEGTGNEQFF. The DNA of the CDR3 is TGTGCCAGCAGTGAGGGGACGGGCAATGAGCAGTTCTTC.

In its sample, this clonotype was seen a few times. V gene TRBV3-1 combines with J gene TRBJ2-4; TRBD2 matches at 14 bases. Looked up from germline, CDR1 is LGHDT and CDR2 is YNNKEL (reference sequence). Trimming at V came to 1 base and at J to 11 bases, leaving 4 bases not matched to a gene. This CDR3 contains 15 residues. The CDR3 bases are TGTGCCAGCAGCCAAGGGGGGACTAGCGGGAGTTTTCAGTACTTC. Its translation: CASSQGGTSGSFQYF.